This T cell receptor (beta chain) stems from a study of blood T cell repertoires in COVID-19. Study at large: The analysed material was cDNA or gDNA that came from T cells, B-cell-depleted T cells, or PBMCs.

Methods used by the authors: Estimates of nucleated cell counts were drawn from the amplification of reference gene primers. Here immunoSEQ multiplex PCR was the method, and the copy in TCRdb shows in-frame clones only, minus some. V and J calls plus clone size are reproduced from that table; the DNA served to infer D and trimming. The table shows 20,000 to 25,000 clones, with 89% occurring only once. CDR1 is MNHNY and CDR2 is SVGAGI in the germline V gene (reference sequence). CDR3 length: 15 residues. The trim removed 0 bases at V and 1 base at J, leaving 1 base unmatched. Specimen: peripheral blood. The chain combines TRBV6-6 with TRBJ2-7; 9 bases are shared with TRBD1. The clonotype was recovered from a woman between 70 and 85 years old with active COVID-19. In DNA, the CDR3 is TGTGCCAGCAGTTACTCCGGGACAGGGTCCTACGAGCAGTACTTC. This gives the protein CASSYSGTGSYEQYF.